Detailed here is one TCR beta chain. These data are taken from a study of blood T cell repertoires in COVID-19. Study context: The United States, Italy and Spain provided the acute and convalescent COVID-19 samples.

CDR3 size: 15 residues. Germline CDR1 is SGHRS and CDR2 is YFSETQ. Losses at the gene ends were 1 base for V and 7 bases for J; bases not matched to a gene: 7. TCRdb's table, derived via immunoSEQ multiplex PCR, lists solely in-frame clones and lacks some. The sample consists of about 180,000 clones, 82% of them appearing once. Sequencing was carried out using peripheral blood. This sequence originates from a woman older than 75 with active or convalescent COVID-19. The chain employs TRBV5-1 and TRBJ2-1; 8 positions match TRBD1. The CDR3 coding sequence is TGCGCCAGCAGCTTGTTAACAGGGGGTGGTAATGAGCAGTTCTTC. Translated: CASSLLTGGGNEQFF.